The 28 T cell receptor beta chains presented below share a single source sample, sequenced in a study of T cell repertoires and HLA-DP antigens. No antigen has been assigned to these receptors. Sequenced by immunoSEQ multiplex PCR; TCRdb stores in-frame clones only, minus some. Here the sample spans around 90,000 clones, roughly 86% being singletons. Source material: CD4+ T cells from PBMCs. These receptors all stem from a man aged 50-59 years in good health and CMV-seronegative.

CDR3 sequence (DNA): TGTGCCAGTAGGCCTACAAGCTCTGGAAACACCATATATTTT. Translated, it gives CASRPTSSGNTIYF. The rearrangement joins TRBV19 to TRBJ1-3; D ambiguous. Germline CDR1 LNHDA, CDR2 SQIVND (reference sequence). The CDR3 contains 14 residues. Trimming removed 6 bases at V and 0 bases at J, with 9 bases between. The whole variable domain, filled in from reference TRBV19 and TRBJ1-3, reads DGGITQSPKYLFRKEGQNVTLSCEQNLNHDAMYWYRQDPGQGLRLIYYSQIVNDFQKGDIAEGYSVSREKKESFPLTVTSAQKNPTAFYLCASRPTSSGNTIYFGEGSWLTVV.

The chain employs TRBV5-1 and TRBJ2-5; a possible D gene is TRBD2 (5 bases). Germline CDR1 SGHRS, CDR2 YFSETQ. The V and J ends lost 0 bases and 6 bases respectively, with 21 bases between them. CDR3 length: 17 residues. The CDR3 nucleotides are TGCGCCAGCAGCTTGGAAATAGTCGGCCTACGCGGGCAGACCCAGTACTTC. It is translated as CASSLEIVGLRGQTQYF.

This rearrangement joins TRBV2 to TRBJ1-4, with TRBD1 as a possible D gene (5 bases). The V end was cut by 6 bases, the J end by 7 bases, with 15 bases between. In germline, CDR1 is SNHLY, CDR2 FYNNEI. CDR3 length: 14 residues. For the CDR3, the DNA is TGTGCCAGCAGATTAGACAGACTACTTGAAAAACTGTTTTTT. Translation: CASRLDRLLEKLFF.

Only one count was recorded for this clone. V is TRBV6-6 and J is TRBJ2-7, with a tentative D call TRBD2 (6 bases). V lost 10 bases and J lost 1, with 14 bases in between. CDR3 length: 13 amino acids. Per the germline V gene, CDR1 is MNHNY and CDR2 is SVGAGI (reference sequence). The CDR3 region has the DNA TGTGCCACCTCATTGGAGGGTTCCTACGAGCAGTACTTC. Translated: CATSLEGSYEQYF.

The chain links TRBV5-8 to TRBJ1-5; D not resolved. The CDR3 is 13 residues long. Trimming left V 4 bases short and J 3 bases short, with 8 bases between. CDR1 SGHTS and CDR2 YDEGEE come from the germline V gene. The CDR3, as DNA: TGTGCCAGCAGCGACATGATCAATCAGCCCCAGCATTTT. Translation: CASSDMINQPQHF.

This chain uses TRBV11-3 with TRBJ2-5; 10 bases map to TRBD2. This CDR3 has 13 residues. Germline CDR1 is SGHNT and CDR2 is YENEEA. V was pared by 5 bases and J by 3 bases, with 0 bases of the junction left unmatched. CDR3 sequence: CASSTSGKETQYF. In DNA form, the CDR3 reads TGTGCCAGCAGCACTAGCGGGAAAGAGACCCAGTACTTC.

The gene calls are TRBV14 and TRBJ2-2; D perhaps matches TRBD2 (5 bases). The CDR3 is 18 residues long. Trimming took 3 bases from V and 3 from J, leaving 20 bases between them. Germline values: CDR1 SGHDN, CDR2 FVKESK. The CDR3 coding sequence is TGTGCCAGCAGCCAGGAAAAGCGTGGGAGTACGGACACCGGGGAGCTGTTTTTT. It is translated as CASSQEKRGSTDTGELFF.

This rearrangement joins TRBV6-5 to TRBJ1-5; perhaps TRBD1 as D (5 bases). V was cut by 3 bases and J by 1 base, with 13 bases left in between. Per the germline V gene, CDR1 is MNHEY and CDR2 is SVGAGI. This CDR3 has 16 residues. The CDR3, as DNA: TGTGCCAGCAGTTATTCAGGGTGGGAGAGCAATCAGCCCCAGCATTTT. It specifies CASSYSGWESNQPQHF.

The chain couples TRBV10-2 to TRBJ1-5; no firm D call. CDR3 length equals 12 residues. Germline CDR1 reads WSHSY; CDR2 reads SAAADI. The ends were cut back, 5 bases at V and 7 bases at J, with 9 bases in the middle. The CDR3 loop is CASSSGRQPQHF. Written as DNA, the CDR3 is TGCGCCAGCAGTTCTGGGAGGCAGCCCCAGCATTTT.

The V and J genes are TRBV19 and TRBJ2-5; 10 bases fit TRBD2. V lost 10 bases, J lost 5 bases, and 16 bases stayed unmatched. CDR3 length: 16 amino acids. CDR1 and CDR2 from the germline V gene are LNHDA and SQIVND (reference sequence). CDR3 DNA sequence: TGTGCCACCCATCCCTCAGCGGGAGGGGTCTTGGAGACCCAGTACTTC. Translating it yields CATHPSAGGVLETQYF.

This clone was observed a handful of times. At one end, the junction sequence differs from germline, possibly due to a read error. The CDR3 here is CASSLARTGVETQYF. The CDR3, as DNA: TGTGCTAGCAGCTTAGCGCGTACGGGTGTAGAGACCCAGTACTTC. The gene calls are TRBV7-7 and TRBJ2-5; the D gene is possibly TRBD2 (5 bases). This CDR3 has 15 residues. CDR1 is SSHAT, CDR2 FNYEAQ, per germline (reference sequence).

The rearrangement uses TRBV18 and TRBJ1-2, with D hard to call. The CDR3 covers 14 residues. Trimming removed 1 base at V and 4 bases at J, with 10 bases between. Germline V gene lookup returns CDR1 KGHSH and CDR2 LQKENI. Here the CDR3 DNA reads TGTGCCAGCTCACCACAAGAGGGAACCTATGGCTACACCTTC. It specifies CASSPQEGTYGYTF.

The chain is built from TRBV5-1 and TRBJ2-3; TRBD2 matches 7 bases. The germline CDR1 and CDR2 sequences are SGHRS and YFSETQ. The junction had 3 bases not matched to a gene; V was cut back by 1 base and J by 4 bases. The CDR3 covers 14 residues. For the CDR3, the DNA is TGCGCCAGCAGCTTGACGGGAGGCGCAGATACGCAGTATTTT. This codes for CASSLTGGADTQYF.

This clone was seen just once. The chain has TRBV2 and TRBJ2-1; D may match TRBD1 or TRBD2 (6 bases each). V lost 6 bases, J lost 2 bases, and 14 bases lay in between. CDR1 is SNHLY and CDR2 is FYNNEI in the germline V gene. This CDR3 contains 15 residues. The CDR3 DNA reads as TGTGCCAGCAGGTCATACGGGGGCCCCTACAATGAGCAGTTCTTC. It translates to CASRSYGGPYNEQFF.

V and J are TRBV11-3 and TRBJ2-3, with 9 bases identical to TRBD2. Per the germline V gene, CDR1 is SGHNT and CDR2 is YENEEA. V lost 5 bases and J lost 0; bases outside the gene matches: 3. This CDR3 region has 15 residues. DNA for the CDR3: TGTGCCAGCAGCCCTGGACTAGCGAGCACAGATACGCAGTATTTT. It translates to CASSPGLASTDTQYF.

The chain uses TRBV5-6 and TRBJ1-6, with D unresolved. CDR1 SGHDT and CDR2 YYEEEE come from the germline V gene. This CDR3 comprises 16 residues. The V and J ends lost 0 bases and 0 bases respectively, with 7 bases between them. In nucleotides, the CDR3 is TGTGCCAGCAGCTTGGAACTGAGCTCCTATAATTCACCCCTCCACTTT. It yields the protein CASSLELSSYNSPLHF.

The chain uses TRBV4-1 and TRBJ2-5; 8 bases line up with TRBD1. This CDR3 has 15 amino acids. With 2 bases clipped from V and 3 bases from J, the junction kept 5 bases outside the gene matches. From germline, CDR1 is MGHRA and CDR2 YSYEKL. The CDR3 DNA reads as TGCGCCAGCAGCCAACACGACAGGGGAGAAGAGACCCAGTACTTC. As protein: CASSQHDRGEETQYF.

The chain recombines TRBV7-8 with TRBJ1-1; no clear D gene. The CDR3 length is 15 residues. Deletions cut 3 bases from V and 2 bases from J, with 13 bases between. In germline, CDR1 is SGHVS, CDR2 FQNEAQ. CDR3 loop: CASSLSRYRNTEAFF. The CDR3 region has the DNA TGTGCCAGCAGCTTGAGTAGGTACAGAAACACTGAAGCTTTCTTT.

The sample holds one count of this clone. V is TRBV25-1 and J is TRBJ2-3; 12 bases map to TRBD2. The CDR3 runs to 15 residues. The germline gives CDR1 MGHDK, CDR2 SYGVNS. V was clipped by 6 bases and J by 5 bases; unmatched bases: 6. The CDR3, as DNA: TGTGCCAGCAGCCGGACTAGCGGGATGATAGATACGCAGTATTTT. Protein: CASSRTSGMIDTQYF.

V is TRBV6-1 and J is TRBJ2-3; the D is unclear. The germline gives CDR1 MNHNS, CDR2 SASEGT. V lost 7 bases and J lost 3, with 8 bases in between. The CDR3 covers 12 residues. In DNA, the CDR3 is TGTGCCAGCATATCGTTAACAGATACGCAGTATTTT. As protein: CASISLTDTQYF.

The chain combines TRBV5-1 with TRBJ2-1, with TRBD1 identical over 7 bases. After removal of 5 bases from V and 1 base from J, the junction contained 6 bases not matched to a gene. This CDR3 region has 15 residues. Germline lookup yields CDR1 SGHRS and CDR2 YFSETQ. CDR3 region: CASRTTGVSYNEQFF. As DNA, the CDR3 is TGCGCCAGCAGGACAACAGGGGTTTCCTACAATGAGCAGTTCTTC.

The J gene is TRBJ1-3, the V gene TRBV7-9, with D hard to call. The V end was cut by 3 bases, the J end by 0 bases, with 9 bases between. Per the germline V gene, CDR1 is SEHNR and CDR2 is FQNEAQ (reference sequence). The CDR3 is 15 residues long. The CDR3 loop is CASSFLASSGNTIYF. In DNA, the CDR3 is TGTGCCAGCAGCTTTTTAGCGTCCTCTGGAAACACCATATATTTT.

The DNA for the CDR3 is TGTGCCAGCAGTGAAGTCCCGGGACAGGGACTCTACGAGCAGTACTTC. Translating it yields CASSEVPGQGLYEQYF. The V and J genes are TRBV6-1 and TRBJ2-7; TRBD1 matches 9 bases. Germline trimming cut 1 base from V and 3 bases from J; bases unmatched to any gene: 7. This CDR3 is 16 amino acids long. The V gene's germline CDR1 is MNHNS and CDR2 SASEGT.

CDR3 DNA: TGTGCCAGCAGTTACTCGCAGGGGAACTACAATGAGCAGTTCTTC. This translates into CASSYSQGNYNEQFF. V gene TRBV6-6 combines with J gene TRBJ2-1, with D tentatively TRBD1 (6 bases). Germline-derived CDR1 and CDR2 are MNHNY and SVGAGI (reference sequence). V lost 0 bases, J lost 3 bases, and 9 bases lay in between. The CDR3 has 15 residues.

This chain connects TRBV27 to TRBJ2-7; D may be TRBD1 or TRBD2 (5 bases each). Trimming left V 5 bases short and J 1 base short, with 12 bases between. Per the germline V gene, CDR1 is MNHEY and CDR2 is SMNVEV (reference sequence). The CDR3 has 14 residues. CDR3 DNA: TGTGCCAGCAGTCGCCGGGACGGTTCCTACGAGCAGTACTTC. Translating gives CASSRRDGSYEQYF.

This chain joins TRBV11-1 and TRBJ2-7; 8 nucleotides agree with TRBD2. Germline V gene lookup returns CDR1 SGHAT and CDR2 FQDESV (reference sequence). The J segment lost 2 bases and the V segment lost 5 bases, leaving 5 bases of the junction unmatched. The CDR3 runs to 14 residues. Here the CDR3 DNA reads TGTGCCAGCAGCCTGCCCGGGGGGGCCTACGAGCAGTACTTC. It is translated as CASSLPGGAYEQYF.

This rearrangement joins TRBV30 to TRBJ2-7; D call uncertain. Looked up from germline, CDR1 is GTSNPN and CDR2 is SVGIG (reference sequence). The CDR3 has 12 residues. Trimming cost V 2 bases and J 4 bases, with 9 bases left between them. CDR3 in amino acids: CAWSPRLYEQYF. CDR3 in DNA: TGTGCCTGGAGTCCCCGGCTATACGAGCAGTACTTC. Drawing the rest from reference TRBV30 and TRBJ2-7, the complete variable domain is SQTIHQWPATLVQPVGSPLSLECTVEGTSNPNLYWYRQAAGRGLQLLFYSVGIGQISSEVPQNLSASRPQDRQFILSSKKLLLSDSGFYLCAWSPRLYEQYFGPGTRLTVT.

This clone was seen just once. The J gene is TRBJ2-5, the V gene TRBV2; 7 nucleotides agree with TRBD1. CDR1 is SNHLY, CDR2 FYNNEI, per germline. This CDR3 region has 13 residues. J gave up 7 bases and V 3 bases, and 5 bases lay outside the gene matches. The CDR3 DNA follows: TGTGCCAGCAGTGAGGAGACAGGGCTGACCCAGTACTTC. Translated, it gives CASSEETGLTQYF.